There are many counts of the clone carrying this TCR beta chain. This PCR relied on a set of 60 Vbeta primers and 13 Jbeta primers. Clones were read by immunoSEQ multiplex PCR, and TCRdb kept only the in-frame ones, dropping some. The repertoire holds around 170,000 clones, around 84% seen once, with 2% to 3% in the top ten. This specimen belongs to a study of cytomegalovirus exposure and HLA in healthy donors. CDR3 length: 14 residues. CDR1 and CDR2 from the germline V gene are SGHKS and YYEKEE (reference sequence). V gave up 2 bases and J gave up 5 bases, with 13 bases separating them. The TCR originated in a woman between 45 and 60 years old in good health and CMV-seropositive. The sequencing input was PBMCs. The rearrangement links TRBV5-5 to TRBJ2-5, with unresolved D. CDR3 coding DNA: TGTGCCAGCAGCTTTAGTCTAGTCGGCGAGACCCAGTACTTC. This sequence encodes CASSFSLVGETQYF.